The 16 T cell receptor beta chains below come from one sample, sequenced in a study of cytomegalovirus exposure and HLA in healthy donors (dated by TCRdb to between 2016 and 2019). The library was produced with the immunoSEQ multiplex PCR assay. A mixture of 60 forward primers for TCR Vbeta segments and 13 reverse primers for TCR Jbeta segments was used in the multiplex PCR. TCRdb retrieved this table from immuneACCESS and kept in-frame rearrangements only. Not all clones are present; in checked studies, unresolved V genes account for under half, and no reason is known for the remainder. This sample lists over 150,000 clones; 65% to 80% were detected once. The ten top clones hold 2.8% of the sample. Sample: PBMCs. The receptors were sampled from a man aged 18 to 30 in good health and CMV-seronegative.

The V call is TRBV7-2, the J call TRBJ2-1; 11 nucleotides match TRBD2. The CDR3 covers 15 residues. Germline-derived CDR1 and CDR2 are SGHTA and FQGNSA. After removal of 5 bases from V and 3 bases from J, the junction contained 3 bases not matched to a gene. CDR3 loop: CASSQGLADYNEQFF. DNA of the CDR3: TGTGCCAGCAGCCAGGGACTAGCGGACTACAATGAGCAGTTCTTC.

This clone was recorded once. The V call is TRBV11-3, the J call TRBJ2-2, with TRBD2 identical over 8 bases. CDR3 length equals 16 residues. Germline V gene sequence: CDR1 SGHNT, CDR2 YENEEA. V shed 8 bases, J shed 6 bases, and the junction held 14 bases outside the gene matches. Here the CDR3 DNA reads TGTGCCAGCCCCGCCCTTAGCGGGGAGGATGCCGGGGAGCTGTTTTTT. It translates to CASPALSGEDAGELFF. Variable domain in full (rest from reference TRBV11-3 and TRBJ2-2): EAGVVQSPRYKIIEKKQPVAFWCNPISGHNTLYWYLQNLGQGPELLIRYENEEAVDDSQLPKDRFSAERLKGVDSTLKIQPAELGDSAVYLCASPALSGEDAGELFFGEGSRLTVL.

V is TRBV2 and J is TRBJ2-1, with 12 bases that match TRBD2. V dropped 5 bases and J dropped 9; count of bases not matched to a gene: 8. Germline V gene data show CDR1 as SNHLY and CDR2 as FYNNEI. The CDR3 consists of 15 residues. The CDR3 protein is CASSPGLAGGGEQFF. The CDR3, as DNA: TGTGCCAGCAGTCCGGGACTAGCGGGTGGGGGTGAGCAGTTCTTC.

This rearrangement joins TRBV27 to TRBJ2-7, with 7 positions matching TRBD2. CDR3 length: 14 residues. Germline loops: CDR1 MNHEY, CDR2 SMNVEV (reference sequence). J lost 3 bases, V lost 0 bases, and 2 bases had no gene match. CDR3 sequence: CASSLSWTSYEQYF. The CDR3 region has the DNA TGTGCCAGCAGTTTATCTTGGACTAGCTACGAGCAGTACTTC.

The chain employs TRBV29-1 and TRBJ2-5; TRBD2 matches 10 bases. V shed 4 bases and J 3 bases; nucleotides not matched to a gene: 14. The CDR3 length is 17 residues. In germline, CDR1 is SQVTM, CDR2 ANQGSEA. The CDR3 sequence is CSVVGPSGGILEETQYF. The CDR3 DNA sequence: TGCAGCGTTGTAGGACCTAGCGGGGGCATTTTAGAAGAGACCCAGTACTTC.

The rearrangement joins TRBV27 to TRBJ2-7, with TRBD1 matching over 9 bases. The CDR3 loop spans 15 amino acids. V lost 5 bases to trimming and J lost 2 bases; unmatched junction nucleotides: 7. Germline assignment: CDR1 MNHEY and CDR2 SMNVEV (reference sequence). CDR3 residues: CASSAWGTGTYEQYF. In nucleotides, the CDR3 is TGTGCCAGCAGTGCCTGGGGGACAGGGACCTACGAGCAGTACTTC.

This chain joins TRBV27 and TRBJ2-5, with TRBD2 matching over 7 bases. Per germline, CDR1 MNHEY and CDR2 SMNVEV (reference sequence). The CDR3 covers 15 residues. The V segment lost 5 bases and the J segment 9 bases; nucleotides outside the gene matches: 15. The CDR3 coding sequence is TGTGCCAGCAGTCCATTCCCTGGGACGGGGGGACCCCAGTACTTC. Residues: CASSPFPGTGGPQYF.

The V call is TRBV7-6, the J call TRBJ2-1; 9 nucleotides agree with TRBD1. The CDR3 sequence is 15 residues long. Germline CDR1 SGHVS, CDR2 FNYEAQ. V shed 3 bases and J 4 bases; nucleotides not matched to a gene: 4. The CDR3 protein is CASSFGTGFYNEQFF. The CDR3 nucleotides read TGTGCCAGCAGCTTCGGGACAGGGTTTTACAATGAGCAGTTCTTC.

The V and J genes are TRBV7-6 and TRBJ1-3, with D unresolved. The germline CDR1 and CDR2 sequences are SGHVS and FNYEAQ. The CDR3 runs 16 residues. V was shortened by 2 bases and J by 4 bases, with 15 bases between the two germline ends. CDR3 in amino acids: CASSLTSAGTGNTIYF. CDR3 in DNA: TGTGCCAGCAGCTTAACTTCGGCGGGAACAGGAAACACCATATATTTT.

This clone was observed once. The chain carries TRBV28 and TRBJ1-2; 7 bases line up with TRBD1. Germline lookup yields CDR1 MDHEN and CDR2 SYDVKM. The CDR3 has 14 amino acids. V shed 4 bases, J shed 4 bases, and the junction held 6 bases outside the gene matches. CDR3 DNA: TGTGCCAGCAGTTCGGGACAGTGGATCTATGGCTACACCTTC. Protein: CASSSGQWIYGYTF.

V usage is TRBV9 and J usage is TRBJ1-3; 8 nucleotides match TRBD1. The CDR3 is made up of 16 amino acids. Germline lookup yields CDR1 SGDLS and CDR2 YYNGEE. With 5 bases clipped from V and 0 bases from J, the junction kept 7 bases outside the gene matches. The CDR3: CASSTGQVSSGNTIYF. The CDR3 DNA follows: TGTGCCAGCAGTACGGGACAGGTGAGCTCTGGAAACACCATATATTTT.

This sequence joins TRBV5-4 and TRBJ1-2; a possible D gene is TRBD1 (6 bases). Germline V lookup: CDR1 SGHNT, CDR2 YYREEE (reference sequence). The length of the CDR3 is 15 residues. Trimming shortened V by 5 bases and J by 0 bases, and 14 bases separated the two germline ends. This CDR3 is CASRAPGTTNYGYTF. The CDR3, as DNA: TGTGCCAGCAGAGCGCCCGGGACAACTAACTATGGCTACACCTTC.

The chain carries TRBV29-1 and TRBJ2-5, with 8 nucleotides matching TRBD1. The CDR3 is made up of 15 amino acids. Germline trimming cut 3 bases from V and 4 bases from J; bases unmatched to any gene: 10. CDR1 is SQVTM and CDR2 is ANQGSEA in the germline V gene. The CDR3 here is CSVDRGFGTGETQYF. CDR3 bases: TGCAGCGTTGATCGGGGCTTCGGGACAGGAGAGACCCAGTACTTC.

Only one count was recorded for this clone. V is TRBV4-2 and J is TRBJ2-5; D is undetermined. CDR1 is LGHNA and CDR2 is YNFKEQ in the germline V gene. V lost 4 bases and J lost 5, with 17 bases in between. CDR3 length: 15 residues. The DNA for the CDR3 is TGTGCCAGCAGCCCCTCGGGTCCCCTTAAGGAGACCCAGTACTTC. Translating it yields CASSPSGPLKETQYF.

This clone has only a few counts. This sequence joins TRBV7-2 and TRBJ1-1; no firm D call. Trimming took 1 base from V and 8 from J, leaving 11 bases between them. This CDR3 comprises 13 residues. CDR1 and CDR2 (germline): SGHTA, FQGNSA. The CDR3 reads CASSLDLGGEAFF. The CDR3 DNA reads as TGTGCCAGCAGCTTAGATCTAGGTGGGGAAGCTTTCTTT.

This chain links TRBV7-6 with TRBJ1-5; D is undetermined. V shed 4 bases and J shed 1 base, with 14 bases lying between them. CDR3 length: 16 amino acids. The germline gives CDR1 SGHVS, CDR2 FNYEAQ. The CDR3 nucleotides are TGTGCCAGCAGCTCGAGAGGCCCTGGGAGCAATCAGCCCCAGCATTTT. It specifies CASSSRGPGSNQPQHF.